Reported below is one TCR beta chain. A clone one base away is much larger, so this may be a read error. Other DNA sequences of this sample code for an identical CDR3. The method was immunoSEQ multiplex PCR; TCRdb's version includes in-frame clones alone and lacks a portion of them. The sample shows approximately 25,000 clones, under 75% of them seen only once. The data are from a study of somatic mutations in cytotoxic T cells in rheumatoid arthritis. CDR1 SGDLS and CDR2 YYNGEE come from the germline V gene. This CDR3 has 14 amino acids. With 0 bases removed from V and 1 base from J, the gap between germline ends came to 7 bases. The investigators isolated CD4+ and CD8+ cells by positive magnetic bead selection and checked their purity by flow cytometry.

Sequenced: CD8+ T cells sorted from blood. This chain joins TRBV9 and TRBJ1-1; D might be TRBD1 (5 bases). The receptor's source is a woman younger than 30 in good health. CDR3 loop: CASSVEGANTEAFF. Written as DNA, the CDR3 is TGTGCCAGCAGCGTAGAAGGGGCGAACACTGAAGCTTTCTTT.